The 3 T cell receptor beta chains reported below all come from one sample, sequenced in a study of human T cells and chemical hapten exposure. TCRdb used MiXCR to reprocess the RACE reads, holding one entry per CDR3 protein. The sample records around 260,000 distinct CDR3 sequences, roughly 8.9% being singletons. The sample's time point: pre-sensitization, week 0. Documented treatment: therapeutic diphenylcyclopropenone sensitization with weekly scalp DPC. The sequencing used whole blood, collected in connection with sensitization to the hapten diphenylcyclopropenone (DPC). These receptors came from a woman in her forties with alopecia areata. Some clones in this sample may be carry-over from other donors' samples.

This clonotype occurred many times. In nucleotides, the CDR3 is TGTGCCAGCAGCTTCGTGGGCTACGAGCAGTACTTC. Amino acid sequence: CASSFVGYEQYF. J is TRBJ2-7 and V is TRBV11-1; D gene uncertain. This CDR3 spans 12 amino acids. CDR1 and CDR2 (germline): SGHAT, FQDESV (reference sequence). Trimming removed 3 bases at V and 3 bases at J, with 6 bases between.

This clonotype was found a few times. DNA of the CDR3: TGCGCCAGCAGCCTGATGTCCGGGTCGGACACTGGAAACACCATATATTTT. Its protein is CASSLMSGSDTGNTIYF. This chain connects TRBV5-1 to TRBJ1-3; tentatively, D is TRBD1 (5 bases). Germline assignment: CDR1 SGHRS and CDR2 YFSETQ. With 4 bases removed from V and 2 bases from J, the gap between germline ends came to 19 bases. This CDR3 has 17 residues.

V is TRBV2 and J is TRBJ2-4, with TRBD2 matching 10 bases. V shed 6 bases, J shed 8 bases, and the junction held 4 bases outside the gene matches. The CDR3 consists of 13 residues. The germline CDR1 and CDR2 sequences are SNHLY and FYNNEI. The CDR3 spells CASREREGYIQYF. The DNA of the CDR3 is TGTGCCAGCAGGGAGCGGGAGGGATACATTCAGTACTTC.